The present entry profiles one TCR beta chain with its context. The sample holds one count of this clone. Its specific antigen is unknown. Base quality data are lacking; no much larger clone is found one base away. This sample was taken from a study of shared T cell receptors in the human thymus (dated by TCRdb to about 2021). Background for the entire study: The study examined how self-reactive, shared T-cell receptor alpha chains are generated in the human thymus.

The CDR3 measures 13 amino acids from cysteine to phenylalanine. Left in the record is the CDR3 DNA by itself, 39 bases read in frame from the first base. From a lookup of the germline V gene, CDR1 and CDR2 are SQVTM and ANQGSEA. V ends up 5 bases short and J 5 bases short, with an unmatched junction base count of 7. Library method: the immunoSEQ multiplex PCR assay. Imported from immuneACCESS, the table was reduced by TCRdb to in-frame sequences with V and J called. These copies leave out some clones; in studies compared against another copy, an unresolved V gene accounts for under half, and the cause of the remainder is not known. Present in this sample are under 450,000 clones, approximately 95% of which were seen just once. The ten largest clones add up to roughly 0.02% of the sample.

The material sequenced was thymocytes. Here the chain combines TRBV29-1 and TRBJ1-1, and 8 junction bases match TRBD1. The receptor was derived from a human donor. The CDR3 has the sequence CSVRTDRGTEAFF. The DNA is as follows: TGCAGCGTTCGAACCGACAGGGGTACTGAAGCTTTCTTT.